Following are 17 T cell receptor beta chains from one sample sequenced in a study of CD8+ T cells in alopecia areata. cDNA prepared by RNA extraction and subsequent reverse transcription served as the template for sequencing. Here immunoSEQ multiplex PCR was the method, and the copy in TCRdb shows in-frame clones only, minus some. The sample contains approximately 200,000 clones, 45% to 65% of which appear only once. Treatment in this sample: oral pan-JAK inhibitor, 5-10 mg twice daily. The sequencing here drew on CD4+ T cells sorted from blood, taken at week 4, from a patient treated with tofacitinib. Source of these receptors: a human donor with alopecia areata.

The chain joins TRBV2 to TRBJ1-5, with D possibly matching TRBD1 (6 bases). This CDR3 has 14 residues. From germline, CDR1 is SNHLY and CDR2 FYNNEI. CDR3 in amino acids: CASRGGASNQPQHF. The CDR3 DNA reads TGTGCTTCCCGGGGGGGGGCTAGCAATCAGCCCCAGCATTTT.

The gene calls are TRBV18 and TRBJ2-2; 9 positions agree with TRBD2. The CDR3 has 16 amino acids. Germline CDR1 is KGHSH and CDR2 is LQKENI. J lost 4 bases, V lost 2 bases, and 5 bases had no gene match. The CDR3 loop is CASSPRLAESTGELFF. The CDR3 coding sequence is TGTGCCAGCTCACCAAGACTAGCGGAAAGCACCGGGGAGCTGTTTTTT.

The CDR3 spells CASSRKMGQEPYF. In nucleotides, the CDR3 is TGTGCCAGCAGTAGAAAAATGGGACAGGAGCCATATTTT. J is TRBJ2-3 and V is TRBV2, with TRBD1 matching over 8 bases. V trimming: 5 bases; J trimming: 15 bases; junction bases outside the gene matches: 13. The CDR3 extends over 13 amino acids. The germline CDR1 and CDR2 sequences are SNHLY and FYNNEI.

This chain joins TRBV29-1 and TRBJ2-2; no reliable D call. CDR1 and CDR2 (germline): SQVTM, ANQGSEA. V lost 6 bases, J lost 6 bases, and 14 bases lay in between. This CDR3 region has 13 residues. CDR3: CSVGIQSAGELFF. CDR3 in DNA: TGCAGCGTGGGAATCCAGTCTGCCGGGGAGCTGTTTTTT.

This rearrangement joins TRBV30 to TRBJ1-1; no definite D call. V was cut by 4 bases and J by 0 bases, with 15 bases left in between. CDR1 is GTSNPN and CDR2 is SVGIG in the germline V gene (reference sequence). The CDR3 is 15 residues long. The CDR3 DNA reads TGTGCCTGGACCCTTGGGAGTTCCATGAACACTGAAGCTTTCTTT. This encodes CAWTLGSSMNTEAFF.

The chain combines TRBV7-8 with TRBJ1-2; 7 bases are shared with TRBD1. The CDR3 has 12 residues. Germline CDR1 SGHVS, CDR2 FQNEAQ. Losses at the gene ends were 5 bases for V and 7 bases for J; bases not matched to a gene: 4. CDR3 DNA: TGTGCCAGCAGCCGACAGGGTGGTGGCTACACCTTC. Encoded protein: CASSRQGGGYTF.

This rearrangement joins TRBV30 to TRBJ2-1; 7 bases line up with TRBD2. The CDR3 is 13 amino acids. CDR1 is GTSNPN, CDR2 SVGIG, per germline (reference sequence). Trimming cost V 2 bases and J 5 bases; bases outside gene matches: 3. Here the CDR3 reads CAWSNGGDNEQFF. The CDR3 nucleotides read TGTGCCTGGAGTAATGGGGGGGACAATGAGCAGTTCTTC.

Only a few counts were recorded for this clone. The V and J genes are TRBV30 and TRBJ1-2; D perhaps matches TRBD1 (5 bases). Germline CDR1 GTSNPN, CDR2 SVGIG (reference sequence). V lost 4 bases, J lost 4 bases, and 19 bases lay in between. CDR3 length equals 15 residues. CDR3 DNA sequence: TGTGCCTGGACGGGGTTGGGGGGGACCCGCTATGGCTACACCTTC. Translating it yields CAWTGLGGTRYGYTF.

V is TRBV30 and J is TRBJ2-5, with a weak D call TRBD1 (6 bases). Germline lookup yields CDR1 GTSNPN and CDR2 SVGIG (reference sequence). This CDR3 comprises 12 residues. Trimming left V 4 bases short and J 5 bases short, with 11 bases between. This CDR3 reads CAWNRAGETQYF. The CDR3 DNA sequence: TGTGCCTGGAACAGGGCCGGGGAGACCCAGTACTTC.

This clone has just a few counts. The CDR3 reads CASTSGYEQYF. The DNA for the CDR3 is TGCGCCAGCACTAGCGGGTACGAGCAGTACTTC. The J gene is TRBJ2-7, the V gene TRBV5-1; TRBD2 matches at 8 bases. Germline V lookup: CDR1 SGHRS, CDR2 YFSETQ. V shed 6 bases, J shed 4 bases, and the junction held 0 bases outside the gene matches. This CDR3 is 11 amino acids long.

This clone was seen only a few times. The J gene is TRBJ1-1, the V gene TRBV30; tentatively, D is TRBD1 (5 bases). This CDR3 has 13 amino acids. The V and J ends lost 2 bases and 1 base respectively, with 8 bases between them. Per germline, CDR1 GTSNPN and CDR2 SVGIG (reference sequence). CDR3 amino acids: CAWSQDRNTEAFF. The CDR3 DNA reads as TGTGCCTGGAGTCAAGACAGGAACACTGAAGCTTTCTTT.

This chain joins TRBV29-1 and TRBJ2-7; 11 bases fit TRBD1. J was trimmed by 5 bases and V by 5 bases; bases with no gene match: 8. Germline V CDR1 and CDR2: SQVTM, ANQGSEA. This CDR3 has 14 residues. Written as DNA, the CDR3 is TGCAGCGTTTTCTGGAGGGACAGGGGGGACGAGCAGTACTTC. It encodes CSVFWRDRGDEQYF.

This clone was found a few times. This chain connects TRBV29-1 to TRBJ2-3; 10 bases align to TRBD1. The CDR3 spans 15 residues. CDR1 is SQVTM, CDR2 ANQGSEA, per germline. V trimming: 7 bases; J trimming: 3 bases; junction bases outside the gene matches: 10. CDR3 amino acids: CSARRRTGGTDTQYF. CDR3 in DNA: TGCAGCGCGCGTCGTCGGACAGGGGGGACAGATACGCAGTATTTT.

The gene calls are TRBV15 and TRBJ1-5; unclear D gene. In germline, CDR1 is LNHNV, CDR2 YYDKDF (reference sequence). V lost 5 bases to trimming and J lost 0 bases, with 11 bases between them. The CDR3 runs to 15 residues. CDR3 DNA sequence: TGTGCCACCAGCGGGCGGCTGTATAGCAATCAGCCCCAGCATTTT. It translates to CATSGRLYSNQPQHF. The complete variable domain, with remaining parts taken from reference TRBV15 and TRBJ1-5, reads DAMVIQNPRYQVTQFGKPVTLSCSQTLNHNVMYWYQQKSSQAPKLLFHYYDKDFNNEADTPDNFQSRRPNTSFCFLDIRSPGLGDTAMYLCATSGRLYSNQPQHFGDGTRLSIL.

The V call is TRBV18, the J call TRBJ1-1; D is undetermined. With 6 bases removed from V and 0 bases from J, the gap between germline ends came to 11 bases. This CDR3 spans 14 amino acids. CDR1 KGHSH and CDR2 LQKENI come from the germline V gene. In DNA, the CDR3 is TGTGCCAGCTCCACCCGAGGGATGAACACTGAAGCTTTCTTT. Amino acids: CASSTRGMNTEAFF.

The chain is built from TRBV2 and TRBJ2-7; no clear D. Germline V lookup: CDR1 SNHLY, CDR2 FYNNEI. This CDR3 region has 15 residues. V was clipped by 5 bases and J by 2 bases, with 16 bases between them. DNA for the CDR3: TGTGCCAGCAGTAACGGACGCCAAGGGACCTACGAGCAGTACTTC. Protein: CASSNGRQGTYEQYF.

This clone was counted once. This chain uses TRBV2 with TRBJ2-7; D is ambiguous. The V and J ends lost 2 bases and 3 bases respectively, with 11 bases between them. The CDR3 has 14 residues. CDR1 SNHLY and CDR2 FYNNEI come from the germline V gene. The CDR3 DNA follows: TGTGCCAGCAGTGAATACGCAGTTATCTACGAGCAGTACTTC. Its protein is CASSEYAVIYEQYF.